The 5 T cell receptor beta chains below come from one sample, sequenced in a study of T-cell memory formation after mild COVID-19. TCRdb recomputed calls from the 5' RACE reads with MiXCR, one row per CDR3 protein. The table lists approximately 150,000 distinct CDR3 sequences, 10% to 15% of them singletons. Specimen: PBMCs or a T cell subset sorted from them (not recorded which). Receptors were obtained from a man aged 18 to 30 who had mild COVID-19 (a few samples of this study predate the infection). Cell type and time point are not known.

The CDR3 here is CASSLEAPYEQYV. The CDR3 DNA reads as TGTGCCAGCAGCTTAGAAGCCCCCTACGAGCAGTACGTC. The chain has TRBV7-2 and TRBJ2-7; D uncertain. The V gene lost 1 base and the J gene lost 2 bases, with 6 bases spanning the gap. The CDR3 runs to 13 residues. CDR1 and CDR2 (germline): SGHTA, FQGNSA.

This CDR3 reads CASSPGGKGHEQYV. In DNA, the CDR3 is TGTGCCAGCAGCCCCGGGGGGAAGGGGCACGAGCAGTACGTC. The rearrangement joins TRBV6-2 or TRBV6-3 to TRBJ2-7; 7 nucleotides align to TRBD2. Losses at the gene ends were 6 bases for V and 5 bases for J; bases not matched to a gene: 10. The germline gives CDR1 MNHEY, CDR2 SVGEGT. There are 14 residues in the CDR3.

This clonotype was seen more than once but under ten times. This chain connects TRBV5-4 to TRBJ2-1; D unresolved. V lost 4 bases, J lost 5 bases, and 28 bases lay in between. The germline CDR1 and CDR2 sequences are SGHNT and YYREEE (reference sequence). The CDR3 spans 19 residues. The CDR3 DNA reads as TGTGCCAGCAGCCGCCGTCCGCCCCGTATTAATTCAGAGGACAATGAGCAGTTCTTC. Translation: CASSRRPPRINSEDNEQFF.

A few counts support this clonotype. V usage is TRBV5-6 and J usage is TRBJ1-5; 8 nucleotides align to TRBD1. CDR3 length: 13 amino acids. Germline V gene sequence: CDR1 SGHDT, CDR2 YYEEEE. The J segment lost 8 bases and the V segment lost 3 bases, leaving 4 bases of the junction unmatched. CDR3 residues: CASSSGGREPQHF. The CDR3 DNA is TGTGCCAGCAGCTCAGGGGGCAGGGAGCCCCAGCATTTT.

This chain uses TRBV5-1 with TRBJ2-5, with D maybe TRBD2 (5 bases). Trimming removed 4 bases at V and 5 bases at J, with 12 bases between. CDR1 is SGHRS, CDR2 YFSETQ, per germline. This CDR3 spans 13 amino acids. The CDR3 here is CASSPGSSETQYF. DNA for the CDR3: TGCGCCAGCAGCCCTGGGAGTAGTGAGACCCAGTACTTC.